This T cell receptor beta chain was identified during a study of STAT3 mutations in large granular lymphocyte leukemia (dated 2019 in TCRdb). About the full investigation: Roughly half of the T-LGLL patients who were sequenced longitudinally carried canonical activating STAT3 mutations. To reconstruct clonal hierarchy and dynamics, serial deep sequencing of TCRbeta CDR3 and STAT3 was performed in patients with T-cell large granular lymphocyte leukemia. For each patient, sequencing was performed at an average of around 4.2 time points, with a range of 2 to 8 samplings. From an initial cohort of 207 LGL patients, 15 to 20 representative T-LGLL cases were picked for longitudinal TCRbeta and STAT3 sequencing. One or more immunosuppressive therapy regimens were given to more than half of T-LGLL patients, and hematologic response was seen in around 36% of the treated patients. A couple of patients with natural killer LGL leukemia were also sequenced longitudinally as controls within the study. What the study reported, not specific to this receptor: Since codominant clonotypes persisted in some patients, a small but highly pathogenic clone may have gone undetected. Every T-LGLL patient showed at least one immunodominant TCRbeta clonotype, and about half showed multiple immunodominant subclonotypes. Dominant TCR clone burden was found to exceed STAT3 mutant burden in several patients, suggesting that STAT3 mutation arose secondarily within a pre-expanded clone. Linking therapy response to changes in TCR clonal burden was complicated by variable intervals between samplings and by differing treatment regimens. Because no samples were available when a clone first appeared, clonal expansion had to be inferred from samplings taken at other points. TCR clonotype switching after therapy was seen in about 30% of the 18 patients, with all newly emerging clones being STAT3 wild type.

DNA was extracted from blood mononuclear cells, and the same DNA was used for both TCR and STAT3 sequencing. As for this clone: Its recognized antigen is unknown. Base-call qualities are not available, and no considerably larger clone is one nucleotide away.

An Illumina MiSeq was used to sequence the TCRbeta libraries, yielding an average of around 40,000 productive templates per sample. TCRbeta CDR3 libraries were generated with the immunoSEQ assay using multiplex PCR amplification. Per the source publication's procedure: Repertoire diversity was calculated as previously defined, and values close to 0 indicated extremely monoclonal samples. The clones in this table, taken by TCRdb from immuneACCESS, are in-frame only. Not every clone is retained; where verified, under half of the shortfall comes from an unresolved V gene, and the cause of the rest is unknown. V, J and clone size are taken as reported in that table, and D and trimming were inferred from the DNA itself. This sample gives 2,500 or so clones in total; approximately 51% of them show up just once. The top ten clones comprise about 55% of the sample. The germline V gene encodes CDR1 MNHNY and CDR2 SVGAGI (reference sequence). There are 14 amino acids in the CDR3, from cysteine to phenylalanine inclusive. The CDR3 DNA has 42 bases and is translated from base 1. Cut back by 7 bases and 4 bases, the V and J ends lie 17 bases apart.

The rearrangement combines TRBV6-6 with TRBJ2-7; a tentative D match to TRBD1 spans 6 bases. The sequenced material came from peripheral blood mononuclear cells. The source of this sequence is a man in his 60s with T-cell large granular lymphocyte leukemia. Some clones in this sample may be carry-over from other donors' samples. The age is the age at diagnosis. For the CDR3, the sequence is CASTPEGDAYEQYF. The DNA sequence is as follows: TGTGCCAGCACCCCTGAGGGGGATGCGTACGAGCAGTACTTC.